This T cell receptor (beta chain) emerged from a study of breast tumors, draining lymph nodes, adjacent tissues. Points from the study as a whole: Findings are consistent with lymph node origin and intratumoral expansion of most tumor T cells. Tumor repertoires ranked between lymph nodes and nontumor tissue in diversity, with V and J gene preferences. Luminal-like breast cancer showed significantly greater tumor-nontumor repertoire similarity than basal-like breast cancer did. Tumor T cell lymph node origin was a supported hypothesis, not proven.

TCRdb re-derived calls from the multiplex PCR reads in MiXCR, one entry per CDR3 protein. This sample yields about 230,000 distinct CDR3 sequences, of which about 30% are seen a single time; just over 1.4% belongs to the top ten. Breast cancer patients provided tissue from their axillary draining lymph nodes. To note about this clonotype: Its target is unknown.

The clonotype originates from a female donor with breast cancer. Some clones in this sample may be carry-over from other donors' samples. Sequencing input: axillary lymph node tissue.

The CDR3 loop is CASSRDISGNTF. CDR3 nucleotides: TGCGCCAGCAGCAGGGACATATCTGGAAACACCTTC. The chain joins TRBV5-1 to TRBJ1-2; the D gene is possibly TRBD1 (6 bases). The CDR3 has 12 amino acids. The V end was cut by 4 bases, the J end by 12 bases, with 16 bases between. Germline V gene data show CDR1 as SGHRS and CDR2 as YFSETQ.